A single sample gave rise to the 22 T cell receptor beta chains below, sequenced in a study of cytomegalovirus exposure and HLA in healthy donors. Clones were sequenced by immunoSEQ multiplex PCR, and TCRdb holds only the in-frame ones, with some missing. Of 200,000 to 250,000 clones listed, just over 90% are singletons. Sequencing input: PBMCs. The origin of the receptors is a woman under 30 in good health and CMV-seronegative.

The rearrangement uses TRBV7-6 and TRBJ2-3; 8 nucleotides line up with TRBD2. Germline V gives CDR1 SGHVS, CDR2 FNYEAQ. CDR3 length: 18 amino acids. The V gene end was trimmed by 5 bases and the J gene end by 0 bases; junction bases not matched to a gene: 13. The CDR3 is CASSTHLTSGASTDTQYF. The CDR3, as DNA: TGTGCCAGCAGCACACACTTAACTAGCGGAGCTAGCACAGATACGCAGTATTTT.

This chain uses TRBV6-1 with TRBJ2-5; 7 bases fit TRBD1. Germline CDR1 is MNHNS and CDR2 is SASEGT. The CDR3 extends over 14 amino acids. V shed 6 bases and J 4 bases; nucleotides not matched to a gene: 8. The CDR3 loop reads CASRRGQVTETQYF. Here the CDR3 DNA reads TGTGCCAGCAGGAGAGGACAGGTGACAGAGACCCAGTACTTC.

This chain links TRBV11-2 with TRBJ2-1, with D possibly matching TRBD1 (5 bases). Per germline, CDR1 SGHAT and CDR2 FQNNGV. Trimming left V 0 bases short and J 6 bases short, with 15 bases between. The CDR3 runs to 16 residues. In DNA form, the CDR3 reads TGTGCCAGCAGCTTAGATCGAGACAGCGCGGTCAATGAGCAGTTCTTC. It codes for CASSLDRDSAVNEQFF.

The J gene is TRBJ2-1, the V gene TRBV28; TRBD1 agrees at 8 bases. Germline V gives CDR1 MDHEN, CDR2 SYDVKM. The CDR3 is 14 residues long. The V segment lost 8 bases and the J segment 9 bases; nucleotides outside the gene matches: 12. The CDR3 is CASQTGDIIGEQFF. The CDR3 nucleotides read TGTGCCAGCCAGACAGGGGATATAATTGGTGAGCAGTTCTTC. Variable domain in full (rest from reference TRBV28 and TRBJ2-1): DVKVTQSSRYLVKRTGEKVFLECVQDMDHENMFWYRQDPGLGLRLIYFSYDVKMKEKGDIPEGYSVSREKKERFSLILESASTNQTSMYLCASQTGDIIGEQFFGPGTRLTVL.

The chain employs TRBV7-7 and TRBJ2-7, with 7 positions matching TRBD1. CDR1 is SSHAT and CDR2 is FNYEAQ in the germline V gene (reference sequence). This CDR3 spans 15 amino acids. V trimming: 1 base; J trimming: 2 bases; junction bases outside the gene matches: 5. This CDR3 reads CASSLECQGAYEQYF. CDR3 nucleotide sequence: TGTGCCAGCAGCTTAGAGTGTCAGGGGGCCTACGAGCAGTACTTC. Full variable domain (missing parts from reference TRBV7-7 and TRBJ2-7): GAGVSQSPRYKVTKRGQDVTLRCDPISSHATLYWYQQALGQGPEFLTYFNYEAQPDKSGLPSDRFSAERPEGSISTLTIQRTEQRDSAMYRCASSLECQGAYEQYFGPGTRLTVT.

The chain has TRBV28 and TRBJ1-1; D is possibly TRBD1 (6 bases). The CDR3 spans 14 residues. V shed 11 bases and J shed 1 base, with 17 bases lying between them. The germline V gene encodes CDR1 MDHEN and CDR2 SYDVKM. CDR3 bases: TGTGCCTGTAATTTTGGGGGCACGAACACTGAAGCTTTCTTT. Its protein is CACNFGGTNTEAFF.

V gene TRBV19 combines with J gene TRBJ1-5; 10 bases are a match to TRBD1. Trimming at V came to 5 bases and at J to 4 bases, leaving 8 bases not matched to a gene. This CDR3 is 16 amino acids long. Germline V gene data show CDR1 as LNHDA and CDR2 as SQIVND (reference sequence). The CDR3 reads CASSFTTGGANQPQHF. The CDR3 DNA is TGTGCCAGTAGTTTTACGACAGGGGGCGCGAATCAGCCCCAGCATTTT.

The CDR3 DNA follows: TGTGCCAGCGGCAGGGTTAATTCACCCCTCCACTTT. Its protein product is CASGRVNSPLHF. The rearrangement uses TRBV6-5 and TRBJ1-6; tentatively, D is TRBD1 (5 bases). Trimming stripped 8 bases from V and 6 bases from J, with 8 bases between. Germline CDR1 reads MNHEY; CDR2 reads SVGAGI. The CDR3 consists of 12 residues.

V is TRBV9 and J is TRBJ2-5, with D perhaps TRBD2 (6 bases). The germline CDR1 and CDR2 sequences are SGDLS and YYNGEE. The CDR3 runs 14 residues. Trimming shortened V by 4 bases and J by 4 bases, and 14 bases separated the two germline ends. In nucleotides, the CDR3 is TGTGCCAGCAGCTTGGGGACTTTGGGAGAGACCCAGTACTTC. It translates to CASSLGTLGETQYF.

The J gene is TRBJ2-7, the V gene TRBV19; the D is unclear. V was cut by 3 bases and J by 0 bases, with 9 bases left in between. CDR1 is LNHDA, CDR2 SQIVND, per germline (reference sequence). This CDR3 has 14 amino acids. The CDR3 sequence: CASSMEQSSYEQYF. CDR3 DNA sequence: TGTGCCAGTAGTATGGAACAGAGCTCCTACGAGCAGTACTTC.

This CDR3 reads CASSGGGTEAFF. CDR3 bases: TGTGCCAGCTCCGGTGGGGGGACTGAAGCTTTCTTT. The gene calls are TRBV25-1 and TRBJ1-1; D may be TRBD1 (5 bases). Looked up from germline, CDR1 is MGHDK and CDR2 is SYGVNS. CDR3 length equals 12 residues. Trimming pared 8 bases from V and 5 bases from J, leaving 12 bases between. Complete variable domain (other parts from reference TRBV25-1 and TRBJ1-1): EADIYQTPRYLVIGTGKKITLECSQTMGHDKMYWYQQDPGMELHLIHYSYGVNSTEKGDLSSESTVSRIRTEHFPLTLESARPSHTSQYLCASSGGGTEAFFGQGTRLTVV.

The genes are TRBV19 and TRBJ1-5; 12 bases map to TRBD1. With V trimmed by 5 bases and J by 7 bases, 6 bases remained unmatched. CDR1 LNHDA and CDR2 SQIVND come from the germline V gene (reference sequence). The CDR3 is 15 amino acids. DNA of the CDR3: TGTGCCAGTAGTTCGGGACAGGGGGCCGAGCAGCCCCAGCATTTT. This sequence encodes CASSSGQGAEQPQHF. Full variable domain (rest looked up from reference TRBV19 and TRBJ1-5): DGGITQSPKYLFRKEGQNVTLSCEQNLNHDAMYWYRQDPGQGLRLIYYSQIVNDFQKGDIAEGYSVSREKKESFPLTVTSAQKNPTAFYLCASSSGQGAEQPQHFGDGTRLSIL.

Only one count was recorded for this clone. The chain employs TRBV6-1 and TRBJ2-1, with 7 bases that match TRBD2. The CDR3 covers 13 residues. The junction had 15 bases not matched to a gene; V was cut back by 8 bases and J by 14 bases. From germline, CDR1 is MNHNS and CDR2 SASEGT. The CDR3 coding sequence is TGTGCCAGCTACCTCGACGTGGGGGGGGTAGAGTTCTTC. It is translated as CASYLDVGGVEFF.

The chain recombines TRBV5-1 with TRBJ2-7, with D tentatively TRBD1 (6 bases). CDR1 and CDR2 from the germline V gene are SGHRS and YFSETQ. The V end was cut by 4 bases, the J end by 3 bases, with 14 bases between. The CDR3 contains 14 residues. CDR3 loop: CASSAPGDIYEQYF. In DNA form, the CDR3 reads TGCGCCAGCAGCGCCCCAGGGGACATCTACGAGCAGTACTTC.

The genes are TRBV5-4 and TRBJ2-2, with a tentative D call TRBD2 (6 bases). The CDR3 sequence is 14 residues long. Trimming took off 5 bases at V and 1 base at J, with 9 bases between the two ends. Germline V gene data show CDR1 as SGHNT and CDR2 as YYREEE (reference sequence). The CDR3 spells CASSQGLNTGELFF. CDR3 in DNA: TGTGCCAGCAGTCAGGGACTGAACACCGGGGAGCTGTTTTTT.

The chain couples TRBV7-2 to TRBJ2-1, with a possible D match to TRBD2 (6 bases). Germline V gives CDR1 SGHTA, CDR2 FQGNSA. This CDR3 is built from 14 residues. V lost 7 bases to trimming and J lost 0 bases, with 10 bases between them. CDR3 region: CASTLGSSYNEQFF. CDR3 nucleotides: TGTGCCAGCACCCTCGGGAGCTCCTACAATGAGCAGTTCTTC.

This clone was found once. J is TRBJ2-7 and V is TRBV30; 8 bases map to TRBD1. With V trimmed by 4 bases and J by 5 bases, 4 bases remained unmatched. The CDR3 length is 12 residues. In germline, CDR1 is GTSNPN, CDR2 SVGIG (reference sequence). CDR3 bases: TGTGCCTGGAAAATGGACAGGGACGAGCAGTACTTC. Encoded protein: CAWKMDRDEQYF.

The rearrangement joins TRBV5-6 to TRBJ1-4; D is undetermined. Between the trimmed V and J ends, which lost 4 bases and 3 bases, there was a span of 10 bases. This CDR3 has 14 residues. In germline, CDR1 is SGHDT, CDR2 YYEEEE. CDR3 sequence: CASSLAGPNEKLFF. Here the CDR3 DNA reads TGTGCCAGCAGCCTTGCGGGTCCTAATGAAAAACTGTTTTTT.

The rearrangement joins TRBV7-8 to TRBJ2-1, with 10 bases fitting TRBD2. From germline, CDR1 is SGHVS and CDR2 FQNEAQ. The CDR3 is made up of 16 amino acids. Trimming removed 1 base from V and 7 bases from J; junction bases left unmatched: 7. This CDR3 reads CASSLVLAGASNEQFF. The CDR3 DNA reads TGTGCCAGCAGCTTAGTTCTAGCGGGAGCGTCGAATGAGCAGTTCTTC.

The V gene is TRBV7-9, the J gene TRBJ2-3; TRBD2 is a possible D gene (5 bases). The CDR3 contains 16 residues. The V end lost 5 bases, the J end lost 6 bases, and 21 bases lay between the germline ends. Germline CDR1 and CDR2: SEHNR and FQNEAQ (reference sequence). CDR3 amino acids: CASSAQVPSGSDTQYF. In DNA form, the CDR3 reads TGTGCCAGCAGCGCACAAGTTCCCTCGGGATCGGATACGCAGTATTTT.

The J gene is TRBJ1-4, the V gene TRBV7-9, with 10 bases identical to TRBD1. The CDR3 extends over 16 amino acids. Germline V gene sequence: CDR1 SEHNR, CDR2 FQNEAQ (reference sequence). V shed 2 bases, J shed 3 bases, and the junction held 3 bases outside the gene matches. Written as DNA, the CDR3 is TGTGCCAGCAGCTTAACCGGGACAGGGGCTAATGAAAAACTGTTTTTT. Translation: CASSLTGTGANEKLFF.

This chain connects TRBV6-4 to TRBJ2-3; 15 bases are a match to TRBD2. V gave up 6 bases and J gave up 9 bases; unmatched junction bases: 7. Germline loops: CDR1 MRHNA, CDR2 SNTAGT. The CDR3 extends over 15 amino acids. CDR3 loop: CASRSGLAGGETQYF. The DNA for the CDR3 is TGTGCCAGCAGAAGCGGACTAGCGGGAGGGGAGACGCAGTATTTT.